This T cell receptor beta chain was captured by sequencing in a study of blood T cell repertoires in COVID-19. The overall study: Italy, Spain and the United States were the sources of the convalescent and acute COVID-19 samples.

Original methodology: Reference gene primer amplification gave estimated nucleated cell counts. Using immunoSEQ multiplex PCR, the repertoire was profiled, and TCRdb retains in-frame clones only, with some absent. V, J and clone size were drawn from that table, and D and trimming were deduced from the DNA. This sample has 250,000 to 300,000 clones; roughly nine tenths occur once, and the top ten carry 2.5% to 3.5%. CDR1 is MNHNS, CDR2 SASEGT, per germline. Trimming cost V 2 bases and J 6 bases; bases outside gene matches: 6. The CDR3 totals 15 residues. This chain connects TRBV6-1 to TRBJ2-7; 11 nucleotides match TRBD2. Input material: PBMCs or T cells enriched from blood (not recorded which). The TCR originated in a woman in her forties or fifties who had been exposed to COVID-19. CDR3: CASSELAGGLLEQYF. As DNA, the CDR3 is TGTGCCAGCAGTGAACTAGCGGGGGGCCTCCTCGAGCAGTACTTC.